This T cell receptor (beta chain) was captured in a study of T-cell memory formation after mild COVID-19. From the 5' RACE reads, TCRdb called clonotypes with MiXCR, one entry per CDR3 protein. In the table there are roughly 620,000 distinct CDR3 sequences, over 15% of which are singletons. The CDR3 has 13 amino acids. Trimming cost V 3 bases and J 3 bases, with 6 bases left between them. Germline CDR1 reads ENHRY; CDR2 reads SYGVKD. The chain has TRBV10-3 and TRBJ2-4; D not resolved. The sequenced sample was PBMCs or a T cell subset sorted from them (not recorded which). This receptor was identified in an adult woman who had mild COVID-19 (a few samples of this study predate the infection). Cell type and time point are not known. CDR3 DNA: TGTGCCATCAGTGACGGCTACAAAAACATTCAGTACTTC. It translates to CAISDGYKNIQYF.